This is a list of T cell receptor beta chains from one sample in a study of cytomegalovirus exposure and HLA in healthy donors. Repertoires were generated with immunoSEQ multiplex PCR, while TCRdb's copy carries only in-frame clones and drops some. The sample records about 25,000 clones, 75% to 80% being singletons. The sample comprised PBMCs. These receptors were taken from a male donor in good health and CMV-seronegative. CDR3s leave out the opening cysteine and the closing phenylalanine or tryptophan.

>NA|TRBV19
ASSLQTGGNEQY
>TRBJ1-1|TRBV6-1
ASSGTVGGDAF
>TRBJ2-3|TRBV6-4
ASSEVGGADTQY
>TRBJ2-5|TRBV15
ATKTPSGTQY
>TRBJ1-4|TRBV4-3
ASSQAGGLNEKLF
>TRBJ2-1|TRBV6-5
ASSYSRTSGNEQF
>TRBJ1-5|TRBV2
ASSESDDPNQPQH
>TRBJ2-3|TRBV25-1
ASSPIEFTDTQY
>TRBJ2-3|TRBV7-6
ASSSSSGGAWDTQY
>TRBJ2-2|TRBV6-6
ASSKGLDTTGELF
>TRBJ2-6|TRBV18
ASSPQTGTAPGANVLT
>TRBJ2-3|TRBV28
ASSLDPAADTQY
>TRBJ1-2|TRBV2
ATREGSSLNYGYT
>TRBJ1-2|TRBV19
ASSPGTVVSLT
>TRBJ2-1|TRBV7-2
ASSLDRRIGLDNEQF
>TRBJ2-1|TRBV7-9
ASSSSGGDNEQF
>TRBJ2-3|TRBV28
ASSRGADTQY
>TRBJ1-5|TRBV6-1
ASTDLVRVYQPQH
>TRBJ1-5|TRBV28
ASGPGDRGYQPQH
>TRBJ1-2|TRBV28
ASSLGGADYGYT
>TRBJ2-5|TRBV5-6
ASSLWSWGRETQY
>TRBJ2-5|TRBV30
AWSSGAGQETQY